A single sample gave rise to the 8 T cell receptor beta chains below, sequenced in a study of T cell repertoires in cytomegalovirus infection (dated by TCRdb to the late 2010s). The data were produced on an Illumina HiSeq 1500. In TCRdb, the public reads were trimmed at Q25 with fastp and aligned with MiXCR, with productive beta chains retained. Every distinct CDR3 protein forms one entry, paired with its most common genes and DNA. Here the sample has hundreds of thousands of distinct CDR3 sequences; approximately 33% occur a single time. The ten largest clones capture 15% to 20% of the sample. These receptors have no identified antigens. The label giving this sample's treatment or condition can be read as: in vitro stimulation with specific CMV peptide epitopes to enrich CMV-specific T cells. Sequences were derived from cultured PBMCs, sampled from culture after CMV antigen stimulation. These receptors originate from a human donor in good health (CMV status not recorded). Some clones in this sample may be carry-over from other donors' samples.

CDR3 nucleotide sequence: TGCGCCAGCAGTCAGTTCCGGGCCGGGGGACTAGGTGGCCGGTACTTC. As protein: CASSQFRAGGLGGRYF. The chain links TRBV4-3 to TRBJ2-4; 8 nucleotides align to TRBD2. The CDR3 runs to 16 residues. Trimming at V came to 6 bases and at J to 15 bases, leaving 22 bases not matched to a gene. Germline values: CDR1 LGHNA, CDR2 YSLEER.

The chain uses TRBV9 and TRBJ1-3; TRBD1 is a possible D gene (5 bases). The germline V gene encodes CDR1 SGDLS and CDR2 YYNGEE. V was trimmed by 4 bases and J by 8 bases, leaving 13 bases between them. This CDR3 has 13 residues. This CDR3 reads CASSQGLPDTIYF. CDR3 nucleotides: TGTGCCAGCAGCCAGGGCCTTCCGGACACCATATATTTT.

The chain employs TRBV7-9 and TRBJ1-1, with no clear D. Germline V lookup: CDR1 SEHNR, CDR2 FQNEAQ (reference sequence). V was pared by 3 bases and J by 4 bases, with 12 bases between. CDR3 length equals 14 residues. The CDR3 coding sequence is TGTGCCAGCAGCTTCGGCGGGGTGTCCACTGAAGCTTTCTTT. Translation gives CASSFGGVSTEAFF.

CDR3 nucleotide sequence: TGTGCCAGCAGCTTGGCGGTCCCTGGGGCCAACGTCCTGACTTTC. Amino acid sequence: CASSLAVPGANVLTF. V is TRBV5-6 and J is TRBJ2-6; D gene ambiguous. The CDR3 runs 15 residues. The germline V and J ends were trimmed by 0 bases and 2 bases, with 6 bases remaining between them. Looked up from germline, CDR1 is SGHDT and CDR2 is YYEEEE.

This clonotype was detected a few times. The chain carries TRBV7-6 and TRBJ2-3; D remains unclear. This CDR3 has 13 amino acids. Germline CDR1 and CDR2: SGHVS and FNYEAQ. Trimming removed 1 base at V and 4 bases at J, with 6 bases between. CDR3 sequence (DNA): TGTGCCAGCAGCTTAGAGTCCCCAGATACGCAGTATTTT. Translating it yields CASSLESPDTQYF.

This clonotype was counted a few times. The chain carries TRBV4-1 and TRBJ1-6, with 7 bases identical to TRBD1. The CDR3 has 14 amino acids. Germline trimming cut 4 bases from V and 4 bases from J; bases unmatched to any gene: 1. Germline CDR1 reads MGHRA; CDR2 reads YSYEKL. CDR3 sequence (DNA): TGCGCCAGCAGCCGGACAGGTTATAATTCACCCCTCCACTTT. Translating gives CASSRTGYNSPLHF.

This rearrangement joins TRBV12-3 or TRBV12-4 to TRBJ1-3, with D possibly matching TRBD1 (5 bases). The CDR3 contains 15 residues. V was cut by 11 bases and J by 0 bases, with 17 bases left in between. The CDR3 loop is CAGGTKSSSGNTIYF. As DNA, the CDR3 is TGTGCCGGAGGGACCAAGAGTAGCTCTGGAAACACCATATATTTT.

This clonotype was recorded many times. This sequence joins TRBV12-3 or TRBV12-4 and TRBJ1-4, with 9 bases identical to TRBD1. The CDR3 extends over 14 amino acids. The V gene end was trimmed by 6 bases and the J gene end by 4 bases; junction bases not matched to a gene: 3. The CDR3, as DNA: TGTGCCAGCAGGCCGGGACAGGGTAATGAAAAACTGTTTTTT. This codes for CASRPGQGNEKLFF.